The sequence of this T cell receptor beta chain was determined in a study of blood T cell repertoires in COVID-19. About the study: Whether acute or convalescent, the COVID-19 samples came from the United States, Italy and Spain.

CDR3 length equals 18 residues. Germline CDR1 and CDR2: MNHNS and SASEGT. Deletions cut 3 bases from V and 0 bases from J, with 19 bases between. TCRdb's copy holds only in-frame clones and misses some; the assay was immunoSEQ multiplex PCR. The sample carries about 130,000 clones, approximately 83% recorded once. The chain recombines TRBV6-1 with TRBJ2-3, with a possible D match to TRBD1 (5 bases). This receptor was obtained from a woman over 75 with acute or convalescent COVID-19. The source material was peripheral blood. CDR3 DNA: TGTGCCAGCAGTGAGAACTACATCAGGGTTACTAGCACAGATACGCAGTATTTT. Translating it yields CASSENYIRVTSTDTQYF.